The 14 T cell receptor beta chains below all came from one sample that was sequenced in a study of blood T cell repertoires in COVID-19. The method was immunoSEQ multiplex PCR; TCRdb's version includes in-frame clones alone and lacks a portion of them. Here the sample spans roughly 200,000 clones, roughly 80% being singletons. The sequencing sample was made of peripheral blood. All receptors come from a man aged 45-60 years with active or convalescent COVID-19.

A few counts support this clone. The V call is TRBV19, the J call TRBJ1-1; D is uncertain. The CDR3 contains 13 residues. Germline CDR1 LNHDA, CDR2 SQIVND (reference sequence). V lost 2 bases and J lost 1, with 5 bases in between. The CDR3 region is CASSITPNTEAFF. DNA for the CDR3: TGTGCCAGTAGTATAACACCGAACACTGAAGCTTTCTTT.

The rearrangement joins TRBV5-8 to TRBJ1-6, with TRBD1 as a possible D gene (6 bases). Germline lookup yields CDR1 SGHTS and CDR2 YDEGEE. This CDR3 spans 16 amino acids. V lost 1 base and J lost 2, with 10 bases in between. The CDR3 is CASSLPQGTYNSPLHF. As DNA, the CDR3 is TGTGCCAGCAGCTTGCCACAGGGCACCTATAATTCACCCCTCCACTTT.

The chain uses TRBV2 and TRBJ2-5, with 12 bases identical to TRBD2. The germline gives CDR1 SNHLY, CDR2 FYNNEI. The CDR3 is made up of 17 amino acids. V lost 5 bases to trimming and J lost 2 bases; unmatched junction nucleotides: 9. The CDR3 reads CASSPHKGLAGQETQYF. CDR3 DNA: TGTGCCAGCAGTCCACATAAGGGACTAGCGGGTCAAGAGACCCAGTACTTC. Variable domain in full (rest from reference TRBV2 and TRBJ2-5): EPEVTQTPSHQVTQMGQEVILRCVPISNHLYFYWYRQILGQKVEFLVSFYNNEISEKSEIFDDQFSVERPDGSNFTLKIRSTKLEDSAMYFCASSPHKGLAGQETQYFGPGTRLLVL.

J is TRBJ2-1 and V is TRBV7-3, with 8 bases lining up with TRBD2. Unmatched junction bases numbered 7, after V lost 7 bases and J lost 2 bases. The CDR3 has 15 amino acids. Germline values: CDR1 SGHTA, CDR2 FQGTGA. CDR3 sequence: CASTPGGGTYNEQFF. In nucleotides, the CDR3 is TGTGCCAGCACTCCGGGAGGGGGGACCTACAATGAGCAGTTCTTC.

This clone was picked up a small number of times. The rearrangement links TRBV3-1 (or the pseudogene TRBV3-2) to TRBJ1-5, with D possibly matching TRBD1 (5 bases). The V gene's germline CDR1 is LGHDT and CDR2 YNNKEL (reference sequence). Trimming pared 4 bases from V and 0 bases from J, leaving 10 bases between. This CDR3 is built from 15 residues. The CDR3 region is CASSPGGDSNQPQHF. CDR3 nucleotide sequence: TGTGCCAGCAGCCCGGGGGGGGATAGCAATCAGCCCCAGCATTTT.

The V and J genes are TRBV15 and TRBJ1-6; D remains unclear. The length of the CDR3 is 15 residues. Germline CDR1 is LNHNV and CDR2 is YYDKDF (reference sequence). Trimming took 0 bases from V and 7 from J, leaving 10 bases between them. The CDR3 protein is CATSRELSRNSPLHF. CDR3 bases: TGTGCCACCAGCAGAGAATTGAGTCGGAATTCACCCCTCCACTTT.

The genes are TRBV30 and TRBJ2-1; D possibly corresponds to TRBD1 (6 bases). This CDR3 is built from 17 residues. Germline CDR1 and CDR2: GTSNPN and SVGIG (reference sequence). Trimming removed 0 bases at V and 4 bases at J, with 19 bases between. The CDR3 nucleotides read TGTGCCTGGAGTGTACTGGACAGAGCTAGGGGGTACAATGAGCAGTTCTTC. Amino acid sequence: CAWSVLDRARGYNEQFF.

CDR3 sequence: CASSLGQANTEAFF. CDR3 DNA sequence: TGTGCCAGCAGCTTGGGGCAGGCGAACACTGAAGCTTTCTTT. The rearrangement joins TRBV11-2 to TRBJ1-1; tentatively, D is TRBD1 (5 bases). This CDR3 is built from 14 residues. Trimming shortened V by 3 bases and J by 1 base, and 9 bases separated the two germline ends. Germline V gene data show CDR1 as SGHAT and CDR2 as FQNNGV.

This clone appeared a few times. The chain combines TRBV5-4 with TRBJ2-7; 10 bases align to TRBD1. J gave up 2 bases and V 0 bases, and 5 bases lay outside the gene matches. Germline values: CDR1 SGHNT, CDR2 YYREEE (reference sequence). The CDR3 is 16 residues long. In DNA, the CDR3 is TGTGCCAGCAGCTTGGCTCCGGGACAGGGGACCTACGAGCAGTACTTC. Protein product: CASSLAPGQGTYEQYF. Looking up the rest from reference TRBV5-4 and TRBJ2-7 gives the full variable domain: ETGVTQSPTHLIKTRGQQVTLRCSSQSGHNTVSWYQQALGQGPQFIFQYYREEENGRGNFPPRFSGLQFPNYSSELNVNALELDDSALYLCASSLAPGQGTYEQYFGPGTRLTVT.

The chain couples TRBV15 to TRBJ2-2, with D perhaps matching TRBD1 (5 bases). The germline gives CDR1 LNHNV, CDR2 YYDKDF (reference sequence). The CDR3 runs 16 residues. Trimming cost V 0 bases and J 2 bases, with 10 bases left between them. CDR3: CATSRDLQGNTGELFF. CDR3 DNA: TGTGCCACCAGCAGAGATCTCCAGGGAAACACCGGGGAGCTGTTTTTT.

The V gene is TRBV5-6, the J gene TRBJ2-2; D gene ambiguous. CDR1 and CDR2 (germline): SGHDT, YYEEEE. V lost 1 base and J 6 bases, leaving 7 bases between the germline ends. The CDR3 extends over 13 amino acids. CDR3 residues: CASSLPRAGELFF. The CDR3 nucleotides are TGTGCCAGCAGCTTGCCCCGAGCCGGGGAGCTGTTTTTT.

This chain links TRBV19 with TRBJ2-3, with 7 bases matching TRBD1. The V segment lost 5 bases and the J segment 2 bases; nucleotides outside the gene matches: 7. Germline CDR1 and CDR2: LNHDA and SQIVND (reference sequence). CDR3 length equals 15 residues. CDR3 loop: CASSPRTGYTDTQYF. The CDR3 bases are TGTGCCAGTAGTCCCCGGACAGGCTACACAGATACGCAGTATTTT.

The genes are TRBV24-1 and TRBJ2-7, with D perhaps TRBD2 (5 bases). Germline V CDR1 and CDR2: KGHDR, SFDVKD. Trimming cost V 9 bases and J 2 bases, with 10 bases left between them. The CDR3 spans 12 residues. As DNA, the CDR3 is TGTGCCACCGAGGGAAACGCCTACGAGCAGTACTTC. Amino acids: CATEGNAYEQYF.

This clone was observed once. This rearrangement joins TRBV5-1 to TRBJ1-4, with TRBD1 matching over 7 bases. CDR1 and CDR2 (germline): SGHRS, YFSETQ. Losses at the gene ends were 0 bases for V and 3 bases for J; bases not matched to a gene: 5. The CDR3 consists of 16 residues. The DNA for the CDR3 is TGCGCCAGCAGCTTGGCCGGACAGGTCGCTAATGAAAAACTGTTTTTT. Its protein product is CASSLAGQVANEKLFF.